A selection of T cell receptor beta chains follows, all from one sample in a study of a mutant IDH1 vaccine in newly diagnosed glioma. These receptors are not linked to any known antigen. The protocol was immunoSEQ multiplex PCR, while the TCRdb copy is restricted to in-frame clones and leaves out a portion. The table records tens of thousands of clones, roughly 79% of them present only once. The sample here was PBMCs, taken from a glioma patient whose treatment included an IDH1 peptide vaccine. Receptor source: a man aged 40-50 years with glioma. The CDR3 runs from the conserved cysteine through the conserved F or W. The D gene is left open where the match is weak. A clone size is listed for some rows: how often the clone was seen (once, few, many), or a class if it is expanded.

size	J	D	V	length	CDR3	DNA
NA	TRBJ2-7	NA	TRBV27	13	CASSLGIFYEQYF	TGTGCCAGCAGTTTGGGAATCTTCTACGAGCAGTACTTC
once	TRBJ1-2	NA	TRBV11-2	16	CASSGIGTVRSYGYTF	TGTGCCAGCAGCGGCATAGGGACGGTCCGAAGCTATGGCTACACCTTC
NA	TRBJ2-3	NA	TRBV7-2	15	CASSLTGIGTDTQYF	TGTGCCAGCAGCTTAACGGGGATAGGCACAGATACGCAGTATTTT
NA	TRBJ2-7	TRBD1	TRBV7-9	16	CASSPRVGQGVLEQYF	TGTGCCAGCAGCCCTAGGGTAGGACAGGGGGTATTGGAGCAGTACTTC
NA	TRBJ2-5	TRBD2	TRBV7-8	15	CASSLDGLATETQYF	TGTGCCAGCAGCTTAGACGGACTAGCCACGGAGACCCAGTACTTC
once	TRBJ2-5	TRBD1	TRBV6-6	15	CASSLGTGIVETQYF	TGTGCCAGCAGTCTAGGGACAGGGATAGTAGAGACCCAGTACTTC
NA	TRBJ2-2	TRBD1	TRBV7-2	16	CASSATGASGTGELFF	TGTGCCAGCAGCGCGACAGGGGCGAGTGGCACCGGGGAGCTGTTTTTT
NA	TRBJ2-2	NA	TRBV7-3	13	CASSDGPTGELFF	TGTGCCAGCAGCGATGGGCCGACCGGGGAGCTGTTTTTT
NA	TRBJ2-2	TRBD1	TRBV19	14	CASSIADRANKLFF	TGTGCCAGTAGTATAGCGGACAGGGCCAACAAGCTGTTTTTT
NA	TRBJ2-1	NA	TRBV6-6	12	CASSPTHNEQFF	TGTGCCAGCAGTCCGACTCACAATGAGCAGTTCTTC
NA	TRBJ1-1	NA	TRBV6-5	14	CASSYVSGVTEAFF	TGTGCCAGCAGTTACGTTTCGGGGGTGACTGAAGCTTTCTTT
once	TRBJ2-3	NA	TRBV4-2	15	CASSMSDSGTDTQYF	TGTGCCAGCAGCATGTCGGACTCCGGCACAGATACGCAGTATTTT
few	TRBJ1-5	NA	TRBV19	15	CASSMNGQGGQPQHF	TGTGCCAGTAGTATGAACGGGCAGGGAGGTCAGCCCCAGCATTTT
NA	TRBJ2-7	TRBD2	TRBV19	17	CASSRAGSGGSPYEQYF	TGTGCCAGTAGTCGAGCCGGGAGCGGGGGGTCCCCCTACGAGCAGTACTTC
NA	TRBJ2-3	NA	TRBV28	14	CASTLGGYTDTQYF	TGTGCCAGCACGTTGGGCGGCTACACAGATACGCAGTATTTT
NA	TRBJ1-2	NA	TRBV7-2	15	CASSLALQAFYGYTF	TGTGCCAGCAGCTTAGCGCTGCAGGCCTTCTATGGCTACACCTTC
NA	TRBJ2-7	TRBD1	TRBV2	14	CASTVDRGPYEQYF	TGTGCCAGCACCGTCGACAGGGGGCCCTACGAGCAGTACTTC
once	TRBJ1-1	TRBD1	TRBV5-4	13	CASSSRGLTEAFF	TGTGCCAGCAGCTCGAGGGGGCTTACTGAAGCTTTCTTT
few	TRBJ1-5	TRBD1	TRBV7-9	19	CASSPQSDRGILDNQPQHF	TGTGCCAGCAGCCCCCAGTCGGACAGGGGGATTCTAGACAATCAGCCCCAGCATTTT
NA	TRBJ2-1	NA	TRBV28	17	CASSLHKDLQGRNEQFF	TGTGCCAGCAGTTTGCACAAGGATTTACAGGGTCGCAATGAGCAGTTCTTC
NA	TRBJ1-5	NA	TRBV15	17	CATSRSPPNSPNQPQHF	TGTGCCACCAGCAGAAGCCCACCCAACAGCCCAAATCAGCCCCAGCATTTT
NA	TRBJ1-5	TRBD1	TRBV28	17	CASRLSRTGHSNQPQHF	TGTGCCAGCAGATTATCCAGGACAGGACATAGCAATCAGCCCCAGCATTTT